The clone carrying this T cell receptor (beta chain) is a singleton in its sample. Its cognate antigen is unknown. The junction and the germline gene differ at one end; a read error may be behind it. This sample is part of a study of tumor and adjacent non-tumor tissue in lung cancer. Study at large: The patients, around 10 men and 5 women, were 31 to 76 with stage I to III disease.

Overall study results and limits: Top 100 clones took a larger repertoire share in normal lung.

This sample's RNA came from whole unsorted tissue. A modified ARM-PCR protocol with three rounds of nested PCR amplified TCRbeta. From the multiplex PCR reads, TCRdb called clonotypes with MiXCR, one entry per CDR3 protein. Of 75,000 to 100,000 distinct CDR3 sequences listed, roughly 66% were seen once; the top ten hold around 20%. Germline assignment: CDR1 MNHEY and CDR2 SVGEGT. CDR3 length: 13 residues. The clonotype was recovered from a man in his 60s with non-small cell lung cancer. The rearrangement joins TRBV6-2 or TRBV6-3 to TRBJ2-7, with D tentatively TRBD2 (6 bases). The sequencing input was lung tumor tissue. The CDR3 DNA follows: TGTGCCTCCACTAGCTGGAGGGTTAGCGAGGAGTACTTC. Its protein is CASTSWRVSEEYF.